This T cell receptor beta chain was identified in a study of cytomegalovirus exposure and HLA in healthy donors. Study-wide results and caveats: It was reported that TCR beta sequences correctly inferred the HLA-A and HLA-B alleles for most subjects. As a later analysis showed, a missense DCLRE1C variant was linked to trimming of TCR beta V- and J-genes.

A multiplex PCR was run with 60 Vbeta primers and 13 Jbeta primers. Libraries were prepared by immunoSEQ multiplex PCR; TCRdb keeps only in-frame clonotypes and omits some of them. The sample includes under 200,000 clones, around 88% of them seen just once. This clone was picked up one time. Its antigen is unknown. The CDR3 is 14 amino acids. Trimming stripped 4 bases from V and 0 bases from J, with 13 bases between. Germline lookup yields CDR1 SQVTM and CDR2 ANQGSEA. This receptor was identified in a woman younger than 45 in good health and CMV-seronegative. The V call is TRBV29-1, the J call TRBJ2-7; D possibly corresponds to TRBD2 (5 bases). The sample taken for sequencing was PBMCs. The CDR3 DNA sequence: TGCAGCGTTGCTAGCACGGGGTACTCCTACGAGCAGTACTTC. Translation gives CSVASTGYSYEQYF.